The following is a TCR beta chain sequence with its context. Enrollees, about 18 to 89 years old, lived in 24 US areas. Symptom resolution, clearance, or two negative PCRs marked donors in Cohort 3 as recovered. The CDR3 runs 16 residues. CDR1 and CDR2 (germline): SGHRS, YFSETQ. With 0 bases removed from V and 3 bases from J, the gap between germline ends came to 15 bases. TCRdb's table, derived via immunoSEQ multiplex PCR, lists solely in-frame clones and lacks some. This table holds around 280,000 clones, 89% found once. This entry belongs to a study of blood T cell repertoires in COVID-19. About the research overall: From T cells, B-cell-depleted T cells, or PBMCs came the material, which was cDNA or gDNA.

The specimen sequenced was PBMCs or T cells enriched from blood (not recorded which). The chain uses TRBV5-1 and TRBJ2-5; D might be TRBD1 (6 bases). The TCR was taken from a woman aged 35 to 49 who had recovered from COVID-19. The DNA for the CDR3 is TGCGCCAGCAGCTTGGTTTCCCAGGGGATCGAAGAGACCCAGTACTTC. Amino acid sequence: CASSLVSQGIEETQYF.